The 2 T cell receptor beta chains in this list originate from one sample, sequenced in a study of blood T cell repertoires in COVID-19. Profiling relied on immunoSEQ multiplex PCR, and the TCRdb table lists in-frame clones only, not all of them. The table records around 100,000 clones, roughly nine tenths of them present only once. Material: peripheral blood. Receptor source: a man aged 60-69 years with COVID-19, enrolled during active disease.

The rearrangement joins TRBV25-1 to TRBJ2-7; TRBD2 might be the D (6 bases). Germline V lookup: CDR1 MGHDK, CDR2 SYGVNS. This CDR3 spans 13 amino acids. The V and J ends lost 5 bases and 2 bases respectively, with 10 bases between them. CDR3 region: CASSRREAYEQYF. The CDR3 DNA follows: TGTGCCAGCAGTCGGAGGGAGGCCTACGAGCAGTACTTC.

This chain joins TRBV4-1 and TRBJ1-2, with 8 nucleotides matching TRBD1. The CDR3 contains 17 residues. V was clipped by 5 bases and J by 4 bases; unmatched bases: 15. Germline CDR1 is MGHRA and CDR2 is YSYEKL. CDR3 DNA sequence: TGCGCCAGCAGCTTCCGGGACAGGAGAAGGAGTCGCTATGGCTACACCTTC. It translates to CASSFRDRRRSRYGYTF.